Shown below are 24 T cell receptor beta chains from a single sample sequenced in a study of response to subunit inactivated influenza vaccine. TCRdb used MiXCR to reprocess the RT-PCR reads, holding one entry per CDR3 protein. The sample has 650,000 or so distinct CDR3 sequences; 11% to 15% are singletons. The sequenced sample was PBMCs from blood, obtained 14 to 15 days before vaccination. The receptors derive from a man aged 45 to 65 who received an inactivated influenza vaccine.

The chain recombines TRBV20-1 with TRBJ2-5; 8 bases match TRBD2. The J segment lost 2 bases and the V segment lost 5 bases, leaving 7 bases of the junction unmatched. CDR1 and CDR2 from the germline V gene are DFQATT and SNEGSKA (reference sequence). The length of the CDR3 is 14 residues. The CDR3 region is CSALSGLGQETQYF. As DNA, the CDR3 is TGCAGTGCTCTTTCGGGACTAGGGCAAGAGACCCAGTACTTC.

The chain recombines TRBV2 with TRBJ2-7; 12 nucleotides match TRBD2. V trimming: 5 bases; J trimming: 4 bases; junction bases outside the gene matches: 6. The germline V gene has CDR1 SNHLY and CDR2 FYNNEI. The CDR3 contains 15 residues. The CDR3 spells CASSKGLAGIYEQYF. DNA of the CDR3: TGTGCCAGCAGTAAAGGACTAGCGGGAATTTACGAGCAGTACTTC.

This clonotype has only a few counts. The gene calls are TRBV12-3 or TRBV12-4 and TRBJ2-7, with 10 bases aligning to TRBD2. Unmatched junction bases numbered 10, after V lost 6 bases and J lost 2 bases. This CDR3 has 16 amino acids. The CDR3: CASSPGRTSGTYEQYF. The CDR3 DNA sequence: TGTGCCAGCAGCCCGGGGAGAACTAGCGGGACCTACGAGCAGTACTTC.

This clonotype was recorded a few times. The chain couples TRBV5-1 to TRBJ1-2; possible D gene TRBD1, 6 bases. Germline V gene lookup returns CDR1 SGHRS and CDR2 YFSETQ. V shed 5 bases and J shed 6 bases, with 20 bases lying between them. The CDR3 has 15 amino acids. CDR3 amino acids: CASRPGQYPLDGYTF. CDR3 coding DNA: TGCGCCAGCAGACCGGGACAATATCCCCTAGATGGCTACACCTTC.

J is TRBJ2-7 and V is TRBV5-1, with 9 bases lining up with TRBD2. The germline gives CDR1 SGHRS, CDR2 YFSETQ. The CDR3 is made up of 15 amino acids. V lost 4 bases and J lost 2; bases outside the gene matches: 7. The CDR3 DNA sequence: TGCGCCAGCAGCACCGGGACTAGCATTACCTACGAGCAGTACTTC. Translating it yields CASSTGTSITYEQYF.

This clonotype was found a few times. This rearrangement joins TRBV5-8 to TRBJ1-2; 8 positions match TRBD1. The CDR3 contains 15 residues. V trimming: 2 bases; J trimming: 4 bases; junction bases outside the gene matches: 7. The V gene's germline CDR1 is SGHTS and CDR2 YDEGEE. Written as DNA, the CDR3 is TGTGCCAGCAGCTTAGACAGGGGATCATTCTATGGCTACACCTTC. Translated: CASSLDRGSFYGYTF.

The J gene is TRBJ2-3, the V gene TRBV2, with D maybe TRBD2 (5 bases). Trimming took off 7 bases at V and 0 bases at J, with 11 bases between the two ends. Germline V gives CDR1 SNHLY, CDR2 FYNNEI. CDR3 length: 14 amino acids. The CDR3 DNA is TGTGCCAGCACCTTAGCGTCTAGCACAGATACGCAGTATTTT. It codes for CASTLASSTDTQYF.

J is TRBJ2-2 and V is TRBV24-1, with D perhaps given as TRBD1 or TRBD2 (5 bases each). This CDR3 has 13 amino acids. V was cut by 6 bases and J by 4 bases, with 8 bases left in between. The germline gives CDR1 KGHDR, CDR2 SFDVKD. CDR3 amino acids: CATSTGPTGELFF. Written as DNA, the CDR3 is TGTGCCACCAGTACGGGACCCACCGGGGAGCTGTTTTTT.

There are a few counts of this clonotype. The CDR3, as DNA: TGTGCCAGCAGCTTAGGAGAGTCTGAGACCCAGTACTTC. Its translation: CASSLGESETQYF. The chain uses TRBV7-8 and TRBJ2-5; D not certain. Germline-derived CDR1 and CDR2 are SGHVS and FQNEAQ. V was pared by 1 base and J by 5 bases, with 8 bases between. This CDR3 spans 13 amino acids.

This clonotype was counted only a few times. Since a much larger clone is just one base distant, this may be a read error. CDR3 residues: CASSFWETQYF. The CDR3, as DNA: TGTGCCAGCAGTTTTTGGGAGACCCAGTACTTC. V is TRBV12-3 or TRBV12-4 and J is TRBJ2-5; D not certain. With 3 bases removed from V and 5 bases from J, the gap between germline ends came to 4 bases. The CDR3 is 11 amino acids.

CDR3 amino acids: CASSSGQFTEAFF. The CDR3 nucleotides are TGTGCCAGCAGCTCTGGACAGTTCACTGAAGCTTTCTTT. V usage is TRBV11-1 and J usage is TRBJ1-1; TRBD1 is a possible D gene (6 bases). The CDR3 contains 13 residues. V lost 4 bases and J 4 bases, leaving 10 bases between the germline ends. Germline-derived CDR1 and CDR2 are SGHAT and FQDESV (reference sequence).

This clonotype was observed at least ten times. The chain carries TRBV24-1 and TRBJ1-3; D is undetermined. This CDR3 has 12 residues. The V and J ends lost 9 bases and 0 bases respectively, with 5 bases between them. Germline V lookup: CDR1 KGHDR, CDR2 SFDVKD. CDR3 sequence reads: CATRDSGNTIYF. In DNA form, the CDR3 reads TGTGCCACCCGGGACTCTGGAAACACCATATATTTT.

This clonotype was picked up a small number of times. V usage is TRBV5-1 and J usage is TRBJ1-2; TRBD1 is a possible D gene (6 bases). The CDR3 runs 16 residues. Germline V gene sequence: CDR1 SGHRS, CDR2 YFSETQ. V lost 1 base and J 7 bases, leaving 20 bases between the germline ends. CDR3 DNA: TGCGCCAGCAGCTTGCAGGTGGGGGGGCGCGGGAGTGGCTACACCTTC. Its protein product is CASSLQVGGRGSGYTF.

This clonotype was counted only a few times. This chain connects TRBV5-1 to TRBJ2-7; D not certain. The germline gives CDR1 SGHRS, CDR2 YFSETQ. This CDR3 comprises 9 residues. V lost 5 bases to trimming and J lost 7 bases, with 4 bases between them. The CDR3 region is CASRQEQYF. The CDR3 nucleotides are TGCGCCAGCAGGCAGGAGCAGTACTTC.

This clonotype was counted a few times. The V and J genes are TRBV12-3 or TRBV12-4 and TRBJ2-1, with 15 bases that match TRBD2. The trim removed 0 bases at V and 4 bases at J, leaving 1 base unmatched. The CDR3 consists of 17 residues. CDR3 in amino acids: CASSLAGLAGGYNEQFF. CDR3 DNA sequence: TGTGCCAGCAGTTTAGCGGGACTAGCGGGAGGATACAATGAGCAGTTCTTC.

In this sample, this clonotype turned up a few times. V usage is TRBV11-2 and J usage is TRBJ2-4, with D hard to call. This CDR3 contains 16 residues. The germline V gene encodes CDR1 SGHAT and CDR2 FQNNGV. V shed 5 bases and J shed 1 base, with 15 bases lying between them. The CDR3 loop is CASSPVFPPAKNIQYF. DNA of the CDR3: TGTGCCAGCAGCCCGGTTTTCCCTCCGGCCAAAAACATTCAGTACTTC.

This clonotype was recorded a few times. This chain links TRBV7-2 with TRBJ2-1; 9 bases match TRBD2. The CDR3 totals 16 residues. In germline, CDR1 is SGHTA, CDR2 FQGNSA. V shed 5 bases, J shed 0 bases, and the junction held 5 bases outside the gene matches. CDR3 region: CASSLSGSLSYNEQFF. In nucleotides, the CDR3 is TGTGCCAGCAGCCTTAGCGGGAGTCTCTCCTACAATGAGCAGTTCTTC.

CDR3 coding DNA: TGTGCCAGCAGTTTCCGGGGATTAAGCCAGAGGGGTCACAATGAGCAGTTCTTC. This translates into CASSFRGLSQRGHNEQFF. The chain is built from TRBV27 and TRBJ2-1; D may match TRBD1 or TRBD2 (5 bases each). The CDR3 is 18 amino acids. The germline gives CDR1 MNHEY, CDR2 SMNVEV (reference sequence). V lost 3 bases and J 5 bases, leaving 23 bases between the germline ends.

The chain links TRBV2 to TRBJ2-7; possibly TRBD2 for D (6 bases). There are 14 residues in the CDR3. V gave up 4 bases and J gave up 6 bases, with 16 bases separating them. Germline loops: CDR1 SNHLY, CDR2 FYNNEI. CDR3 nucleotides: TGTGCCAGCAGTGTGGGGGGACGGGGCAGCGAGCAGTACTTC. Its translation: CASSVGGRGSEQYF.

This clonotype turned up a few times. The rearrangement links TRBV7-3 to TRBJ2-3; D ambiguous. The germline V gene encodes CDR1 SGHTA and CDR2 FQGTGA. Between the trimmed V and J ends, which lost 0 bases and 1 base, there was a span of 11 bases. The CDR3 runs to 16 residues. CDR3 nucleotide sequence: TGTGCCAGCAGCTTAACGGCCAATTACCGCACAGATACGCAGTATTTT. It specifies CASSLTANYRTDTQYF.

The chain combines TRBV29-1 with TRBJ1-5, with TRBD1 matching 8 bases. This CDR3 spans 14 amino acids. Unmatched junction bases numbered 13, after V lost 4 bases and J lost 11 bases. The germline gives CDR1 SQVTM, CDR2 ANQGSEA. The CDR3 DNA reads TGCAGCGTTGTAGCAGGACAGGGTATTGGAGCCCAGCATTTT. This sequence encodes CSVVAGQGIGAQHF.

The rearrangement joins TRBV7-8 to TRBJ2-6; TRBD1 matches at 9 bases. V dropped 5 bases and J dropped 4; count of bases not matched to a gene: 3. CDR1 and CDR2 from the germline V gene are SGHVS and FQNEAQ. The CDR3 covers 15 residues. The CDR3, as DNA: TGTGCCAGCAGCGACAGGGGGGCAGGGGCCAACGTCCTGACTTTC. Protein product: CASSDRGAGANVLTF.

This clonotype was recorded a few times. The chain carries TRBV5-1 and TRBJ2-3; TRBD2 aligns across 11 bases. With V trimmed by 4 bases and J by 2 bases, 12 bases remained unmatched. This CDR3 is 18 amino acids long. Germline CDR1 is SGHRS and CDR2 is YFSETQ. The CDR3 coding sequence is TGCGCCAGCAGCCACGACGCTAGCGGGAGGACACCCACAGATACGCAGTATTTT. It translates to CASSHDASGRTPTDTQYF.

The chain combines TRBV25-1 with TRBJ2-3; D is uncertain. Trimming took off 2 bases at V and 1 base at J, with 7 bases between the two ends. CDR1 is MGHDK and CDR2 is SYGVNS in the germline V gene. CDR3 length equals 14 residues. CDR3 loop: CASSEGPGTDTQYF. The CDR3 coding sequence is TGTGCCAGCAGTGAAGGACCGGGCACAGATACGCAGTATTTT.